This TCR beta chain appears in the sequencing data of a study of shared clonotypes between healthy human individuals. For the study at large: The plates for each donor numbered three CD4 naive, three CD4 memory, two CD8 naive and one CD8 memory. The study's findings and limits: Investigators collected only blood, and repertoires in tissues likely differ. Memory subsets generally showed lower estimated richness than naive subsets.

Concerning this clone itself: Its antigen is not identified.

Data came from immunoSEQ multiplex PCR; TCRdb stores just in-frame clones and leaves some out. The sample records roughly 2 million clones, 90% to 96% being singletons. V dropped 7 bases and J dropped 1; count of bases not matched to a gene: 4. Germline V lookup: CDR1 SQVTM, CDR2 ANQGSEA. The length of the CDR3 is 14 residues. Memory CD4+ cells were the fraction left after CD45RA+ naive selection. Sample: naive CD4+ T cells sorted from blood. Sample subset: CD45RA+ positively selected. This receptor was identified in a man aged 18 to 35 in good health. This sequence joins TRBV29-1 and TRBJ2-2; 9 nucleotides agree with TRBD1. The CDR3 nucleotides are TGCAGCGCGACGGGACAGGGGAACACCGGGGAGCTGTTTTTT. It codes for CSATGQGNTGELFF.